The subject of this entry is one T cell receptor beta chain. The antigen remains undetermined. TCRdb reanalyzed the 5' RACE reads and collapses them to one entry per CDR3 protein, without DNA. The table lists about 300,000 distinct CDR3 sequences, with approximately 5.9% in the top ten. This sample was included in a study of monozygotic twins with inflammatory bowel disease. Whole-study results and caveats: T cell subtypes that differed could not be told apart.

The receptor was derived from a human donor with ulcerative colitis or Crohn's disease, or a healthy co-twin of an affected twin (not recorded which). The sequencing sample was made of blood.

The CDR3 protein is CASSELAGPPDTQYF. This rearrangement joins TRBV6-1 to TRBJ2-3; the TCRdb D gene call, TRBD2, has no DNA to confirm it. The CDR3 is 15 amino acids. The germline CDR1 and CDR2 sequences are MNHNS and SASEGT.